This entry describes one T cell receptor beta chain. Its cognate antigen is unknown. Trimming cost V 3 bases and J 3 bases, with 9 bases left between them. From germline, CDR1 is LNHDA and CDR2 SQIVND (reference sequence). CDR3 length: 14 amino acids. Sequencing used immunoSEQ multiplex PCR; TCRdb keeps in-frame clones, though not all of them. The table has roughly 16,000 clones, more than 60% seen once; the top ten hold more than 2.5%. The record originates from a study of Tregs in tolerant kidney transplant recipients. Study as a whole: CD4+CD25+CD127- cells came from approximately three-day belatacept mixed lymphocyte reactions, some with approximately five-day graft donor restimulation. Recipient cells were told from donor cells by antibody staining.

The sequencing input was Tregs from blood cultured with allogeneic cells. The clonotype comes from a human donor in good health. The chain is built from TRBV19 and TRBJ1-5; the D is unclear. The CDR3 DNA sequence: TGTGCCAGTAGTATGAGTAGGGACAATCAGCCCCAGCATTTT. It codes for CASSMSRDNQPQHF.